This paragraph reports one T cell receptor (beta chain). The antigen this receptor binds is unknown. No base quality values were provided; no much bigger clone lies one nucleotide off. These data are taken from a study of identical twins (dated by TCRdb to about 2016). Regarding the complete study: To test whether fetal clonotypes persist, the study used deep sequencing on TCR alpha and beta repertoires from monozygotic twins, unrelated adults of various ages, and cord blood. To rule out contamination, the twin experiments were replicated at different times with different library preparation protocols. What the study reported, not specific to this receptor: Abundant cord blood beta clonotypes carried fewer insertions; young adult naive repertoires showed a weaker similar trend, while memory repertoires showed none. In monozygotic twins, out-of-frame TCR alpha sharing was systematically underestimated by recombination models, although the models agreed with sharing between unrelated individuals. Zero-insertion analyses could be partly confounded by invariant T cells such as MAIT and iNKT, though diverse VJ usage argued against such confounding for most clonotypes. Because the same donors could not be followed over many years, the conclusions relied on cross-sectional statistical analysis. In beta out-of-frame sequences, excess twin sharing was weaker, because having fewer shared sequences lowered the signal-to-noise ratio. Out-of-frame TCR alpha sequences shared between twins showed an excess of low generation-probability sequences compared with coincidental sharing between unrelated individuals.

According to the germline V gene, CDR1 reads SNHLY and CDR2 reads FYNNEI. Trimming costs V 10 bases and J 4 bases, and their ends lie 18 bases apart. Its CDR3 holds 14 amino acids, cysteine through phenylalanine. The DNA shown is the 42-base CDR3, in frame from base 1. Only healthy Caucasian donors were included. Preparation of the library involved 5' RACE. The instrument given in TCRdb is Illumina HiSeq 2000. A universal primer binding site was added through template switching, and the final cDNA carried a unique molecular identifier so that TCR cDNA molecules could be counted accurately. First-strand cDNA for TCR alpha and beta chains was synthesized from specific primers in the conserved constant-segment region. To control for contamination, every cDNA library was double barcoded, receiving both a SMART-Mk sample barcode and Illumina barcodes. Two successive PCR steps introduced TruSeq adapter sequences along with Illumina sample barcodes. The Illumina HiSeq platform was used with custom primers to sequence TCR alpha and beta cDNA libraries. The study's own analysis went as follows. Unique molecular identifiers were extracted from raw reads with MiGEC, and CDR3 positions were determined with MiXCR. Recombination models were inferred per individual with the repgenHMM and IGoR tools using an EM algorithm. The analysis of shared clonotypes was done with the tcR package in R, with sharing normalized by the product of cloneset sizes. Out-of-frame nonproductive sequences were analyzed to study raw recombination free of thymic and clonal selection effects. TCRdb itself trimmed the public reads at Q25 with fastp, ran MiXCR and retained productive beta chains. Entries are consolidated by CDR3 protein sequence, retaining the most common genes and DNA. The V and J calls were determined by TCRdb, not by the authors. Within this sample are 1.5 million to 2 million distinct CDR3 sequences, with under 35% of them counted one time only. The ten largest clones capture approximately 0.29% of the sample.

The rearrangement combines TRBV2 with TRBJ2-3; no D gene is confidently identified. The specimen was cord blood. The sequence was obtained from a newborn girl in good health. The CDR3 protein sequence reads: CATPRPTHADTQYF. DNA sequence: TGTGCCACCCCTAGGCCGACTCACGCAGATACGCAGTATTTT.